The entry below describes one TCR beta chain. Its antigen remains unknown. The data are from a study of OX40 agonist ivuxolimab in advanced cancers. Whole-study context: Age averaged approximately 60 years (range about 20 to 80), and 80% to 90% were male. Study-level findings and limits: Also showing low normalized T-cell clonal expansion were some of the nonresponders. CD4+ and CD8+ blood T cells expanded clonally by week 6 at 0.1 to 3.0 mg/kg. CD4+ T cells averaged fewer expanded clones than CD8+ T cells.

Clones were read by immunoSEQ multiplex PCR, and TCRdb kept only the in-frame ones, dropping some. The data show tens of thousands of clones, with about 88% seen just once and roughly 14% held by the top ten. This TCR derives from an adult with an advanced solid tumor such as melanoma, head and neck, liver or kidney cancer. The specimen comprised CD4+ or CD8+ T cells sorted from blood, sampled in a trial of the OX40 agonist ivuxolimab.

CDR3 sequence: CAWSETQGDYTEAFF. The DNA for the CDR3 is TGTGCCTGGAGTGAAACCCAGGGGGATTACACTGAAGCTTTCTTT. The chain joins TRBV30 to TRBJ1-1, with 7 nucleotides matching TRBD1. CDR3 size: 15 residues. The germline V gene has CDR1 GTSNPN and CDR2 SVGIG (reference sequence). V shed 1 base, J shed 3 bases, and the junction held 8 bases outside the gene matches.